These 31 T cell receptor beta chains were all obtained from the same sample, sequenced in a study of blood T cell repertoires in COVID-19. Produced via immunoSEQ multiplex PCR; TCRdb's table is partial and in-frame only. The table shows some 200,000 clones, with more than 70% occurring only once. Sequencing input: peripheral blood. The source is a woman in her fifties or sixties with acute or convalescent COVID-19.

The chain combines TRBV19 with TRBJ1-6; D unclear. The CDR3 loop spans 18 amino acids. From germline, CDR1 is LNHDA and CDR2 SQIVND (reference sequence). The ends were cut back, 6 bases at V and 0 bases at J, with 18 bases in the middle. The CDR3 coding sequence is TGTGCCAGTAGCCGAGGGCAGCCATCGAGCTCCTATAATTCACCCCTCCACTTT. The encoded protein is CASSRGQPSSSYNSPLHF.

The V and J genes are TRBV29-1 and TRBJ2-5; D might be TRBD1 (6 bases). Trimming removed 2 bases at V and 7 bases at J, with 17 bases between. The germline V gene has CDR1 SQVTM and CDR2 ANQGSEA. The CDR3 runs to 14 residues. CDR3 nucleotides: TGCAGCGTTGAAAAGGCCAGGGGAGCCTCGACCCAGTACTTC. Encoded protein: CSVEKARGASTQYF.

This rearrangement joins TRBV18 to TRBJ2-4; D is perhaps TRBD2 (5 bases). Germline V gene lookup returns CDR1 KGHSH and CDR2 LQKENI. V lost 2 bases and J 15 bases, leaving 17 bases between the germline ends. The CDR3 runs 13 residues. The CDR3 coding sequence is TGTGCCAGCTCACCAGGGCGAGAGGGCCGAGTGTACTTC. Its protein is CASSPGREGRVYF.

Here the CDR3 DNA reads TGTGCCAGCAGTTTCGAGGGGGCGCAAGGCTACACCTTC. Protein product: CASSFEGAQGYTF. This chain uses TRBV28 with TRBJ1-2; 7 bases line up with TRBD1. With V trimmed by 3 bases and J by 8 bases, 6 bases remained unmatched. The CDR3 is 13 residues long. CDR1 is MDHEN, CDR2 SYDVKM, per germline.

This chain links TRBV5-1 with TRBJ1-1; 9 positions match TRBD1. V shed 3 bases, J shed 0 bases, and the junction held 3 bases outside the gene matches. The CDR3 runs to 15 residues. Germline V gives CDR1 SGHRS, CDR2 YFSETQ. Here the CDR3 reads CASSSGTGMNTEAFF. The CDR3 nucleotides read TGCGCCAGCAGCTCTGGGACAGGGATGAACACTGAAGCTTTCTTT. Using reference TRBV5-1 and TRBJ1-1 for the parts outside the CDR3, the full variable domain is KAGVTQTPRYLIKTRGQQVTLSCSPISGHRSVSWYQQTPGQGLQFLFEYFSETQRNKGNFPGRFSGRQFSNSRSEMNVSTLELGDSALYLCASSSGTGMNTEAFFGQGTRLTVV.

CDR3 loop: CASSPPGLTARETDTQYF. The CDR3 DNA follows: TGTGCCAGCAGCCCCCCCGGACTGACCGCAAGGGAGACAGATACGCAGTATTTT. This chain links TRBV5-4 with TRBJ2-3; D perhaps matches TRBD2 (5 bases). The length of the CDR3 is 18 residues. V was pared by 4 bases and J by 3 bases, with 24 bases between. From germline, CDR1 is SGHNT and CDR2 YYREEE (reference sequence).

The V call is TRBV9, the J call TRBJ1-2, with D hard to call. This CDR3 contains 15 residues. Trimming removed 5 bases at V and 4 bases at J, with 18 bases between. Germline-derived CDR1 and CDR2 are SGDLS and YYNGEE. CDR3 sequence: CASSLDGTTFYGYTF. The CDR3 DNA is TGTGCCAGCAGTCTCGACGGTACTACCTTCTATGGCTACACCTTC.

V is TRBV21-1 and J is TRBJ2-2; whether TRBD2, the table's D call, matches the DNA was not checked. TRBV21-1 is assigned pseudogene status. There are 19 residues in the CDR3. The CDR3 spells CASSGHREPPGGLPGELFF. For the CDR3, the DNA is TGTGCCAGCAGCGGACACCGGGAGCCCCCGGGTGGTTTACCGGGGGAGCTGTTTTTT.

J is TRBJ2-4 and V is TRBV15, with D possibly TRBD2 on 6 matching bases. The V gene's germline CDR1 is LNHNV and CDR2 YYDKDF (reference sequence). CDR3 length equals 18 residues. With 0 bases removed from V and 2 bases from J, the gap between germline ends came to 17 bases. The CDR3 DNA is TGTGCCACCAGCAGAGATATAGTGGAGGGGAGATCCAAAAACATTCAGTACTTC. Residues: CATSRDIVEGRSKNIQYF. The full variable domain, with the rest looked up from reference TRBV15 and TRBJ2-4, is DAMVIQNPRYQVTQFGKPVTLSCSQTLNHNVMYWYQQKSSQAPKLLFHYYDKDFNNEADTPDNFQSRRPNTSFCFLDIRSPGLGDTAMYLCATSRDIVEGRSKNIQYFGAGTRLSVL.

The rearrangement joins TRBV7-8 to TRBJ2-5; 8 bases match TRBD1. After removal of 5 bases from V and 5 bases from J, the junction contained 10 bases not matched to a gene. Per germline, CDR1 SGHVS and CDR2 FQNEAQ. The CDR3 loop spans 15 amino acids. CDR3 region: CASSLTGEIMETQYF. DNA of the CDR3: TGTGCCAGCAGCCTGACAGGGGAAATTATGGAGACCCAGTACTTC.

This clone was detected once. V and J are TRBV4-1 and TRBJ1-1; the match to TRBD1 covers 7 bases. CDR1 MGHRA and CDR2 YSYEKL come from the germline V gene. This CDR3 is 14 amino acids long. The trim removed 1 base at V and 3 bases at J, leaving 2 bases unmatched. The DNA of the CDR3 is TGCGCCAGCAGCCAAGGACAGGGTGACACTGAAGCTTTCTTT. It translates to CASSQGQGDTEAFF.

This clone was observed a few times. The J gene is TRBJ2-3, the V gene TRBV7-8, with TRBD2 matching over 7 bases. The CDR3 runs 15 residues. Germline V gene sequence: CDR1 SGHVS, CDR2 FQNEAQ. V lost 7 bases, J lost 0 bases, and 7 bases stayed unmatched. The CDR3 loop reads CASNPGRLSTDTQYF. The DNA of the CDR3 is TGTGCCAGCAACCCCGGGAGGCTGAGCACAGATACGCAGTATTTT.

The chain has TRBV9 and TRBJ2-5, with TRBD2 identical over 11 bases. This CDR3 is 17 amino acids long. The germline CDR1 and CDR2 sequences are SGDLS and YYNGEE. Trimming cost V 0 bases and J 5 bases; bases outside gene matches: 9. The CDR3 spells CASSVGVAGGPRETQYF. CDR3 sequence (DNA): TGTGCCAGCAGCGTAGGAGTAGCGGGAGGGCCCCGGGAGACCCAGTACTTC.

The V and J genes are TRBV7-2 and TRBJ1-5; 7 bases agree with TRBD1. Germline CDR1 SGHTA, CDR2 FQGNSA. Trimming cost V 6 bases and J 4 bases; bases outside gene matches: 6. The CDR3 covers 14 residues. The CDR3 spells CASSRTGVNQPQHF. For the CDR3, the DNA is TGTGCCAGCAGTCGGACAGGTGTGAATCAGCCCCAGCATTTT.

V and J are TRBV3-1 (or the pseudogene TRBV3-2) and TRBJ2-5, with 9 bases aligning to TRBD2. The CDR3 sequence is 16 residues long. Germline lookup yields CDR1 LGHDT and CDR2 YNNKEL (reference sequence). Losses at the gene ends were 4 bases for V and 2 bases for J; bases not matched to a gene: 8. As DNA, the CDR3 is TGTGCCAGCAGCCCCTATAGCGGGAGTAGACAAGAGACCCAGTACTTC. As protein: CASSPYSGSRQETQYF.

V and J are TRBV27 and TRBJ1-2, with D possibly being TRBD1 (5 bases). Germline-derived CDR1 and CDR2 are MNHEY and SMNVEV (reference sequence). There are 14 residues in the CDR3. Trimming pared 2 bases from V and 8 bases from J, leaving 15 bases between. CDR3 bases: TGTGCCAGCAGTTTAGCCAGGGATAAGGACGGCTACACCTTC. This encodes CASSLARDKDGYTF.

The chain has TRBV6-5 and TRBJ1-3; the D is unclear. The CDR3 is 13 residues long. V gave up 6 bases and J gave up 4 bases, with 10 bases separating them. Germline V gives CDR1 MNHEY, CDR2 SVGAGI. The CDR3 DNA reads as TGTGCCAGCAGCCCACTCCCCGGAAACACCATATATTTT. Translating gives CASSPLPGNTIYF.

The chain uses TRBV6-5 and TRBJ1-1, with D maybe TRBD1 (6 bases). The V end was cut by 6 bases, the J end by 7 bases, with 6 bases between. The CDR3 covers 10 residues. Germline CDR1 MNHEY, CDR2 SVGAGI. CDR3 nucleotides: TGTGCCAGCAGGGACAGTGAAGCTTTCTTT. Translated: CASRDSEAFF.

The V gene is TRBV3-1 (or the pseudogene TRBV3-2), the J gene TRBJ1-2; D is unclear. The V end lost 3 bases, the J end lost 4 bases, and 6 bases lay between the germline ends. The CDR3 has 12 residues. The V gene's germline CDR1 is LGHDT and CDR2 YNNKEL (reference sequence). This chain's CDR3 is CASSQSGYGYTF. The CDR3 bases are TGTGCCAGCAGCCAGTCAGGCTATGGCTACACCTTC.

The V and J genes are TRBV10-2 and TRBJ1-1; D not resolved. The V and J ends lost 4 bases and 2 bases respectively, with 17 bases between them. CDR1 is WSHSY, CDR2 SAAADI, per germline. The CDR3 totals 16 residues. CDR3 in amino acids: CASSADLTSLNTEAFF. CDR3 DNA: TGCGCCAGCAGTGCAGATTTGACATCCCTCAACACTGAAGCTTTCTTT.

The gene calls are TRBV10-2 and TRBJ1-5, with a weak D call TRBD1 (5 bases). Between the trimmed V and J ends, which lost 4 bases and 0 bases, there was a span of 10 bases. Germline loops: CDR1 WSHSY, CDR2 SAAADI. This CDR3 region has 15 residues. The CDR3, as DNA: TGCGCCAGCAGTGTAGGGACTTATAGCAATCAGCCCCAGCATTTT. This encodes CASSVGTYSNQPQHF.

CDR3 sequence reads: CASSLGTGAYEQYF. DNA of the CDR3: TGTGCCAGCAGTTTAGGGACAGGGGCCTACGAGCAGTACTTC. This chain uses TRBV27 with TRBJ2-7; the match to TRBD1 covers 10 bases. Germline CDR1 and CDR2: MNHEY and SMNVEV (reference sequence). With 2 bases clipped from V and 2 bases from J, the junction kept 0 bases outside the gene matches. The CDR3 contains 14 residues.

This clone was counted once. The chain recombines TRBV7-7 with TRBJ1-2; D possibly corresponds to TRBD1 (6 bases). The CDR3 runs to 17 residues. CDR1 and CDR2 from the germline V gene are SSHAT and FNYEAQ (reference sequence). CDR3 protein: CASSTGDKHGVNYGYTF. CDR3 coding DNA: TGTGCTAGTAGCACCGGGGACAAGCACGGGGTTAACTATGGCTACACCTTC.

The chain combines TRBV24-1 with TRBJ1-5, with D unclear. The germline gives CDR1 KGHDR, CDR2 SFDVKD. Trimming removed 9 bases from V and 4 bases from J, with 18 bases in between. The CDR3 length is 15 residues. The CDR3 coding sequence is TGTGCCACCCAACCGGGAGGGAGGAATAATCAGCCCCAGCATTTT. Amino acid sequence: CATQPGGRNNQPQHF.

This clone was recorded only once. J is TRBJ2-7 and V is TRBV7-2; 10 bases are shared with TRBD2. Germline assignment: CDR1 SGHTA and CDR2 FQGNSA. CDR3 length: 14 amino acids. Trimming cost V 5 bases and J 6 bases; bases outside gene matches: 7. The CDR3 here is CASSISSGRVEQYV. Written as DNA, the CDR3 is TGTGCCAGCAGCATTTCTAGCGGGAGAGTCGAGCAGTACGTC.

V is TRBV6-6 and J is TRBJ1-4, with TRBD1 as a possible D gene (5 bases). V was trimmed by 11 bases and J by 8 bases, leaving 18 bases between them. The length of the CDR3 is 13 residues. Germline V gives CDR1 MNHNY, CDR2 SVGAGI (reference sequence). As DNA, the CDR3 is TGTGCCCTAAAGTTGGGGCCCGAAGAAAAACTGTTTTTT. Encoded protein: CALKLGPEEKLFF.

DNA for the CDR3: TGTGCCATCAGGCCTGGGCGGGAACCCGGGGAGCTGTTTTTT. Amino acid sequence: CAIRPGREPGELFF. This sequence joins TRBV10-3 and TRBJ2-2, with a possible D match to TRBD2 (6 bases). The V gene lost 6 bases and the J gene lost 6 bases, with 14 bases spanning the gap. Germline V lookup: CDR1 ENHRY, CDR2 SYGVKD. This CDR3 is 14 amino acids long.

The CDR3 DNA is TGTGCCAGTACCAGCGGGATTAGCACAGATACGCAGTATTTT. This translates into CASTSGISTDTQYF. The V gene is TRBV19, the J gene TRBJ2-3, with 7 nucleotides matching TRBD2. There are 14 residues in the CDR3. V lost 7 bases, J lost 0 bases, and 4 bases stayed unmatched. Germline CDR1 reads LNHDA; CDR2 reads SQIVND (reference sequence).

V usage is TRBV28 and J usage is TRBJ1-3, with 10 positions matching TRBD1. Trimming at V came to 5 bases and at J to 6 bases, leaving 7 bases not matched to a gene. CDR1 is MDHEN, CDR2 SYDVKM, per germline. CDR3 length: 15 residues. CDR3 coding DNA: TGTGCCAGCAGTCTCCCCGGGACAGGGGCAAACACCATATATTTT. It yields the protein CASSLPGTGANTIYF.

The J gene is TRBJ2-6, the V gene TRBV27, with 7 bases identical to TRBD2. CDR3 size: 17 residues. With 5 bases clipped from V and 2 bases from J, the junction kept 9 bases outside the gene matches. From germline, CDR1 is MNHEY and CDR2 SMNVEV (reference sequence). CDR3 residues: CASSPQRSGTGANVLTF. DNA for the CDR3: TGTGCCAGCAGTCCCCAAAGGAGCGGGACTGGGGCCAACGTCCTGACTTTC.

This chain joins TRBV10-2 and TRBJ1-1; D is unclear. This CDR3 has 12 residues. The germline gives CDR1 WSHSY, CDR2 SAAADI. V dropped 6 bases and J dropped 7 bases, with 12 bases sitting between them. The CDR3 DNA reads as TGCGCCAGCAGGTCCCCCGGAGGTGAAGCTTTCTTT. Translation gives CASRSPGGEAFF.